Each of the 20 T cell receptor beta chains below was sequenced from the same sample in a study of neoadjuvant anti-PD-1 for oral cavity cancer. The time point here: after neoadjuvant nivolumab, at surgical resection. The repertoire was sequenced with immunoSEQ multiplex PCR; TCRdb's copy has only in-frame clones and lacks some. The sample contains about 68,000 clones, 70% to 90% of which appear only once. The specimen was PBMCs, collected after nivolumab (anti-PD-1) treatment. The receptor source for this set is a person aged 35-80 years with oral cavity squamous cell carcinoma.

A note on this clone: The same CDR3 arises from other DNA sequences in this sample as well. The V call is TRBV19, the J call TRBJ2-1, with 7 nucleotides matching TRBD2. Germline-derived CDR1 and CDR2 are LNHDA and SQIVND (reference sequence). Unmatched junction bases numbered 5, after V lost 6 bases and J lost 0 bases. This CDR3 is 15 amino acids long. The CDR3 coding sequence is TGTGCCAGTAGCCTCGGGGGGAGCTCCTACAATGAGCAGTTCTTC. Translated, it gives CASSLGGSSYNEQFF.

CDR3 sequence reads: CASSEAGKGAGNTIYF. In DNA, the CDR3 is TGTGCCAGCAGTGAAGCAGGCAAGGGAGCCGGAAACACCATATATTTT. The chain is built from TRBV6-1 and TRBJ1-3; D is undetermined. The germline gives CDR1 MNHNS, CDR2 SASEGT. The CDR3 totals 16 residues. The V gene lost 0 bases and the J gene lost 4 bases, with 13 bases spanning the gap.

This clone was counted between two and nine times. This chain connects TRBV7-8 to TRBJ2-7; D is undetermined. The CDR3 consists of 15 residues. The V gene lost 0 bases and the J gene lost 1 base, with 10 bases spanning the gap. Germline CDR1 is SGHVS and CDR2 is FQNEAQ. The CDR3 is CASSLALHFSYEQYF. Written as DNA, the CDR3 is TGTGCCAGCAGCTTAGCGTTACACTTTTCCTACGAGCAGTACTTC.

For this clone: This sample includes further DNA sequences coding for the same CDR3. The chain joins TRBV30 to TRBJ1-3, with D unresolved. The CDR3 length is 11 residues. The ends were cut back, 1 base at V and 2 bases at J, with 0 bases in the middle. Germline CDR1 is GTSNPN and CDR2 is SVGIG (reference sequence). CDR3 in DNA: TGTGCCTGGAGTGCTGGAAACACCATATATTTT. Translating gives CAWSAGNTIYF.

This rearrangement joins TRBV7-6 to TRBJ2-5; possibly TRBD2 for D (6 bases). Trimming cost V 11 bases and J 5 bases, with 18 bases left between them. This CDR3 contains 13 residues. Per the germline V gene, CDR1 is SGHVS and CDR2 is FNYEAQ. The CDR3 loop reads CAGGTSLGETQYF. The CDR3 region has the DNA TGTGCCGGCGGGACGTCCCTCGGGGAGACCCAGTACTTC.

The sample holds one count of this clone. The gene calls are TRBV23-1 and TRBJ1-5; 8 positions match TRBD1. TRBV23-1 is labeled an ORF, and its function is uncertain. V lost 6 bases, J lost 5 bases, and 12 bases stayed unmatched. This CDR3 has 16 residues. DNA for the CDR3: TGCGCCAGCAGAGAGTCGGACAGGGCGGTGCATCAGCCCCAGCATTTT. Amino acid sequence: CASRESDRAVHQPQHF.

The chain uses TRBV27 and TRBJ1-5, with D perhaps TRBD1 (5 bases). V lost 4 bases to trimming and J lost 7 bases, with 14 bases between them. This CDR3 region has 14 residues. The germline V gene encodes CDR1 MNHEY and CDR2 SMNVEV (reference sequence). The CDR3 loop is CASSWAPGDQPQHF. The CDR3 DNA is TGTGCCAGCAGTTGGGCACCGGGGGACCAGCCCCAGCATTTT.

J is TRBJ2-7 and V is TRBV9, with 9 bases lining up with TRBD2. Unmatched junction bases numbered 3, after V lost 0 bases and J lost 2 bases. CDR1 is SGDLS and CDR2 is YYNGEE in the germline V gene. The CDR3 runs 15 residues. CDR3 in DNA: TGTGCCAGCAGCGTAGATCCTAGCGGGGCCTACGAGCAGTACTTC. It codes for CASSVDPSGAYEQYF.

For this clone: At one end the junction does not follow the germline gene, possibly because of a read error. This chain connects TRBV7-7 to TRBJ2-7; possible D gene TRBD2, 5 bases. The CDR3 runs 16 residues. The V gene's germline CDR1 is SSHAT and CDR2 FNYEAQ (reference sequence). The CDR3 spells CASSLAPSAELYEQYF. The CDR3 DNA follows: TGTGCTAGCAGCTTAGCGCCCAGCGCTGAGCTCTACGAGCAGTACTTC. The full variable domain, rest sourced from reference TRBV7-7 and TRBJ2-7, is GAGVSQSPRYKVTKRGQDVTLRCDPISSHATLYWYQQALGQGPEFLTYFNYEAQPDKSGLPSDRFSAERPEGSISTLTIQRTEQRDSAMYRCASSLAPSAELYEQYFGPGTRLTVT.

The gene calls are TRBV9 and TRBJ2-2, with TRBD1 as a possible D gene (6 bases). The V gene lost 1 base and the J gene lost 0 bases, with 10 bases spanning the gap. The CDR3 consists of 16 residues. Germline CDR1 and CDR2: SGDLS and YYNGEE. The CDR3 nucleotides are TGTGCCAGCAGCGTATTGGCAGGGGCGAACACCGGGGAGCTGTTTTTT. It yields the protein CASSVLAGANTGELFF.

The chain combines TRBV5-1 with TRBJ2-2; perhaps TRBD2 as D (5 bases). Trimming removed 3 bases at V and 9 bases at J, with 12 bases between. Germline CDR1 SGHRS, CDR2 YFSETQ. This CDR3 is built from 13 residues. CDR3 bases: TGCGCCAGCAGCTACCCCGAGGGCCGGGAGCTGTTTTTT. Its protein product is CASSYPEGRELFF.

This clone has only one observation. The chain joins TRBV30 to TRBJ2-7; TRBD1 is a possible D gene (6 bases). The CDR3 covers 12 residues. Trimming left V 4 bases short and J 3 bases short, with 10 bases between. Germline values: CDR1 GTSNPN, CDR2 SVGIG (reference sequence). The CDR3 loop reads CAWKGENYEQYF. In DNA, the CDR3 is TGTGCCTGGAAGGGGGAGAACTACGAGCAGTACTTC.

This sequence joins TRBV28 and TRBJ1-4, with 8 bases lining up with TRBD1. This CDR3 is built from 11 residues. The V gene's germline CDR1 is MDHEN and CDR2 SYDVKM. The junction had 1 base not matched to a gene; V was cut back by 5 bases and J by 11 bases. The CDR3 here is CASSRDRKLFF. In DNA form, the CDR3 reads TGTGCCAGCAGTAGGGACAGGAAACTGTTTTTT.

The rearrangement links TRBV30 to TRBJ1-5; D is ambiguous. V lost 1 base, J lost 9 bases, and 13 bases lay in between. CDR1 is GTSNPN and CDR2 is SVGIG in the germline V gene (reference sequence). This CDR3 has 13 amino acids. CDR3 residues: CAWSGTDTLPQHF. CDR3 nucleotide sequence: TGTGCCTGGAGTGGGACGGATACTCTGCCCCAGCATTTT.

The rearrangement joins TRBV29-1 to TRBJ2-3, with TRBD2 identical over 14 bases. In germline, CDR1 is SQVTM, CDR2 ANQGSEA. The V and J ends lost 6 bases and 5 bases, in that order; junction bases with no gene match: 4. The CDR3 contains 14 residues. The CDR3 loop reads CSVRGTSGRDTQYF. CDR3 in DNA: TGCAGCGTGAGGGGGACTAGCGGGAGAGATACGCAGTATTTT.

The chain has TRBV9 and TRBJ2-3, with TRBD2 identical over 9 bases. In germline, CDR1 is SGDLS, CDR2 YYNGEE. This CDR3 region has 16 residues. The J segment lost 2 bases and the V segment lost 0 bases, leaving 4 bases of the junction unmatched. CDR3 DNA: TGTGCCAGCAGCGTAGCTGGGACTAGCCACACAGATACGCAGTATTTT. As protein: CASSVAGTSHTDTQYF.

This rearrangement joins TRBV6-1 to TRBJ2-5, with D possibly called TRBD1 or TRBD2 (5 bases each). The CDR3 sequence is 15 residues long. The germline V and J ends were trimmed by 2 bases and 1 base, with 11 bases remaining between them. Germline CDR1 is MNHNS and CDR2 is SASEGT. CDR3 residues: CASSESPGPQETQYF. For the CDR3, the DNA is TGTGCCAGCAGTGAATCGCCGGGGCCCCAAGAGACCCAGTACTTC.

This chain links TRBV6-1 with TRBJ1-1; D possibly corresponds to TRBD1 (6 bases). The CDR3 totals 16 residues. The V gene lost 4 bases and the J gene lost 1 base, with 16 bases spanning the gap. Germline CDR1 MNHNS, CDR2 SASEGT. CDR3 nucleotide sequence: TGTGCCAGCAGTGCTTCTGCTCACAGGGAGAACACTGAAGCTTTCTTT. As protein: CASSASAHRENTEAFF.

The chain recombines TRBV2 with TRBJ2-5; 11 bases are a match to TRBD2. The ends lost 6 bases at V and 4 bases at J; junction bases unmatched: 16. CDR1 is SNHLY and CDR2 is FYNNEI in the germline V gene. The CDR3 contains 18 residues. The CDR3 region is CASREGTSGSVGAETQYF. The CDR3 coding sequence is TGTGCCAGCAGAGAGGGGACTAGCGGATCAGTGGGGGCAGAGACCCAGTACTTC.

CDR3 amino acids: CASSDGSSGTYEQYF. CDR3 in DNA: TGCGCCAGCAGTGACGGGTCTAGCGGGACGTACGAGCAGTACTTC. J is TRBJ2-7 and V is TRBV10-1; the match to TRBD2 covers 9 bases. This CDR3 comprises 15 residues. Germline V lookup: CDR1 WNHNN, CDR2 SYGVQD (reference sequence). The junction had 7 bases not matched to a gene; V was cut back by 3 bases and J by 4 bases.